The rows below give T cell receptor beta chains drawn from one sample of a study of post-analysis software for immune sequencing data. TCRdb fed the PCR reads into MiXCR, producing one record per CDR3 protein. The sample yields almost 700,000 distinct CDR3 sequences, around 64% seen once. The sequenced sample was blood. These receptor sequences come from a girl between 2 and 10 years old with multiple sclerosis. The CDR3 runs from the conserved cysteine through the conserved F or W. A D gene is named only where the DNA matches it firmly. Clone size is given for some rows only: seen once, a few or many times, or a class if the clone is expanded.

D: -
size: -
V: TRBV7-2
J: TRBJ2-7
DNA: TGTGCCAGCAGCTCCTATGGGGAGACCGTTTACGAGCAGTACTTC
CDR3: CASSSYGETVYEQYF

D: -
size: -
V: TRBV20-1
J: TRBJ2-7
DNA: TGCAGTGCTCTAAGGGACGGTAGCTCCTACGAGCAGTACTTC
CDR3: CSALRDGSSYEQYF

D: -
size: -
V: TRBV20-1
J: TRBJ2-7
DNA: TGCAGTGCTAGAGGCGACGGGGAGGACTCCTACGAGCAGTACTTC
CDR3: CSARGDGEDSYEQYF

D: -
size: -
V: TRBV12-3/TRBV12-4
J: TRBJ2-5
DNA: TGTGCCAGCAGTCGTGGCCCACAGGGCCAAGAGACCCAGTACTTC
CDR3: CASSRGPQGQETQYF

D: TRBD2
size: -
V: TRBV12-3/TRBV12-4
J: TRBJ2-7
DNA: TGTGCCAGCACCCGAGGACTAGCAGTATACGAGCAGTACTTC
CDR3: CASTRGLAVYEQYF

D: TRBD1
size: -
V: TRBV5-1
J: TRBJ2-4
DNA: TGCGCCAGCAGCCCCGGACAGGGACGGGCCAAAAACATTCAGTACTTC
CDR3: CASSPGQGRAKNIQYF

D: -
size: once
V: TRBV12-3/TRBV12-4
J: TRBJ2-1
DNA: TGTGCCAGCAGTCCCGGAGGGGGAGTCTTGTTCTTC
CDR3: CASSPGGGVLFF

D: -
size: -
V: TRBV7-2
J: TRBJ1-2
DNA: TGTGCCAGCAGCTCCCTAGGGTATGGCTACACCTTC
CDR3: CASSSLGYGYTF

D: -
size: -
V: TRBV29-1
J: TRBJ1-2
DNA: TGCAGCGTTCTGACAGCTTGGGTGGACTATGGCTACACCTTC
CDR3: CSVLTAWVDYGYTF

D: -
size: once
V: TRBV7-2
J: TRBJ2-3
DNA: TGTGCCAGCAGCTATTACCGGCCCGGGACAGATACGCAGTATTTT
CDR3: CASSYYRPGTDTQYF

D: TRBD2
size: -
V: TRBV7-9
J: TRBJ2-1
DNA: TGTGCCAGCAGCTTGCTAGCGGGAGGGCCGGGGAATGAGCAGTTCTTC
CDR3: CASSLLAGGPGNEQFF

D: TRBD2
size: few
V: TRBV6-2/TRBV6-3
J: TRBJ2-7
DNA: TGTGCCAGCAGTTACTTTAGCGGGTCTAGCTCCTACGAGCAGTACTTC
CDR3: CASSYFSGSSSYEQYF

D: -
size: few
V: TRBV10-2
J: TRBJ2-7
DNA: TGCGCCAGCAGGGTACCGGGCCTCCAGGGAGAGCAGTACTTC
CDR3: CASRVPGLQGEQYF

D: TRBD2
size: -
V: TRBV6-1
J: TRBJ2-4
DNA: TGTGCCAGCAGTGAAAGGCTCGGGGGGGGAGAGGTCAAAAACATTCAGTACTTC
CDR3: CASSERLGGGEVKNIQYF

D: -
size: few
V: TRBV29-1
J: TRBJ2-6
DNA: TGCAGCGTTGAAGGATCCTGGGGCAGTGACTCTGGGGCCAACGTCCTGACTTTC
CDR3: CSVEGSWGSDSGANVLTF

D: TRBD2
size: -
V: TRBV9
J: TRBJ2-1
DNA: TGTGCCAGCAGTGTAGGACTAGCGGGCGACAATGAGCAGTTCTTC
CDR3: CASSVGLAGDNEQFF

D: -
size: -
V: TRBV5-1
J: TRBJ2-1
DNA: TGCGCCAGCAGCTTGGCCGGGCAGGGGAGAGTGGGGGATGAGCAGTTCTTC
CDR3: CASSLAGQGRVGDEQFF

D: -
size: -
V: TRBV20-1
J: TRBJ2-7
DNA: TGCAGTGCTAGAGGCCCGCGGCAGGGCAAAACCTACGAGCAGTACTTC
CDR3: CSARGPRQGKTYEQYF

D: TRBD1
size: -
V: TRBV6-1
J: TRBJ1-2
DNA: TGTGCCAGCAGTCACACCGGGACAGGGGGCCGGTATGGCTACACCTTC
CDR3: CASSHTGTGGRYGYTF

D: -
size: -
V: TRBV7-6
J: TRBJ2-7
DNA: TGTGCCAGCAGCTTCCGACAGGGGAGGGACGAGCAGTACTTC
CDR3: CASSFRQGRDEQYF

D: TRBD1
size: -
V: TRBV20-1
J: TRBJ1-6
DNA: TGCAGTGCTAGGGGGGACAGGGGAGATTCACCCCTCCACTTT
CDR3: CSARGDRGDSPLHF

D: -
size: few
V: TRBV6-4
J: TRBJ2-5
DNA: TGTGCCAGCAGTGAAACAGCTCAAGAGACCCAGTACTTC
CDR3: CASSETAQETQYF

D: -
size: -
V: TRBV15
J: TRBJ2-3
DNA: TGTGCCACCAGCAGAGGCGACTTCGGGAGCACAGATACGCAGTATTTT
CDR3: CATSRGDFGSTDTQYF

D: -
size: -
V: TRBV4-1
J: TRBJ1-1
DNA: TGCGCCAGCAGCCACGTCTTCCGGAACACTGAAGCTTTCTTT
CDR3: CASSHVFRNTEAFF

D: TRBD2
size: -
V: TRBV10-2
J: TRBJ2-3
DNA: TGCGCCAGCAGTGGCGGGGGAGTGGGTACAGATACGCAGTATTTT
CDR3: CASSGGGVGTDTQYF

D: -
size: -
V: TRBV20-1
J: TRBJ1-4
DNA: TGCAGTGCTAGAGGAGGAACAGACCGCACTAATGAAAAACTGTTTTTT
CDR3: CSARGGTDRTNEKLFF

D: TRBD2
size: few
V: TRBV5-1
J: TRBJ2-1
DNA: TGCGCCAGCAGCCGGCTAGGGACTAGCGGCTACAATGAGCAGTTCTTC
CDR3: CASSRLGTSGYNEQFF

D: TRBD1
size: -
V: TRBV28
J: TRBJ1-2
DNA: TGTGCCAGCAGCTATCGGGACAGGGAATACTATGGCTACACCTTC
CDR3: CASSYRDREYYGYTF

D: TRBD1
size: few
V: TRBV5-1
J: TRBJ2-7
DNA: TGCGCCAGCAGCCCGGGACAGGGTAAAACTTCCTACGAGCAGTACTTC
CDR3: CASSPGQGKTSYEQYF

D: -
size: -
V: TRBV7-2
J: TRBJ1-5
DNA: TGTGCCAGCAGCTCCGGGCCCGACCCGCCCCGGCATTTT
CDR3: CASSSGPDPPRHF

D: TRBD1
size: few
V: TRBV6-6
J: TRBJ1-2
DNA: TGTGCCAGCAGTTACTCGAGGACAGGCAGGTTGCAATATGGCTACACCTTC
CDR3: CASSYSRTGRLQYGYTF

D: TRBD1
size: -
V: TRBV19
J: TRBJ1-2
DNA: TGTGCCAGTCTGACAGGGGATGGGGGCTACACCTTC
CDR3: CASLTGDGGYTF

D: -
size: -
V: TRBV10-3
J: TRBJ2-6
DNA: TGTGCCATCAGTGGCGGCAAGAGCTCTGGGGCCAACGTCCTGACTTTC
CDR3: CAISGGKSSGANVLTF

D: -
size: -
V: TRBV20-1
J: TRBJ2-2
DNA: TGCAGTGCTAGCTCTATCGGACCGAACACCGGGGAGCTGTTTTTT
CDR3: CSASSIGPNTGELFF

D: -
size: -
V: TRBV7-9
J: TRBJ1-4
DNA: TGTGCCAGCAGCTTACCACAGGGATATGAAAAACTGTTTTTT
CDR3: CASSLPQGYEKLFF

D: TRBD2
size: few
V: TRBV7-2
J: TRBJ2-1
DNA: TGTGCCAGCAGCTTAGGAGGACTAGCGGGAGAGAATGAGCAGTTCTTC
CDR3: CASSLGGLAGENEQFF